This T cell receptor beta chain was profiled in a study of T cell changes during pregnancy in multiple sclerosis. The CDR3 spans 13 residues. Unmatched junction bases numbered 5, after V lost 4 bases and J lost 6 bases. CDR1 and CDR2 (germline): LGHNA, YSLEER. Assay used: immunoSEQ multiplex PCR; TCRdb lists only in-frame clones, some missing. The profile shows about 68,000 clones, about 90% of them singletons. The sequence derives from a female donor with multiple sclerosis, enrolled in a pregnancy study. This chain joins TRBV4-3 and TRBJ1-1; 7 nucleotides align to TRBD1. This material consisted of peripheral blood, taken in the second trimester of pregnancy. The CDR3 nucleotides read TGCGCCAGCAGCCCCACCGGGACAGCTGAAGCTTTCTTT. Amino acids: CASSPTGTAEAFF.